These 8 T cell receptor beta chains came from one sample sequenced in a study of control samples from healthy donors and cancer patients. Clones were sequenced by immunoSEQ multiplex PCR, and TCRdb holds only the in-frame ones, with some missing. The sample has 95,000 to 150,000 clones, over 75% seen once. Sequenced input: blood. All receptors derive from a man between 40 and 49 years old in good health.

The chain is built from TRBV30 and TRBJ2-7; 8 bases match TRBD1. Trimming removed 3 bases from V and 6 bases from J; junction bases left unmatched: 7. The CDR3 is 13 residues long. CDR1 GTSNPN and CDR2 SVGIG come from the germline V gene (reference sequence). The CDR3 protein is CAWSTGTGGEQYF. The CDR3 region has the DNA TGTGCCTGGAGCACCGGGACAGGAGGCGAGCAGTACTTC.

The chain combines TRBV5-6 with TRBJ2-4; 8 nucleotides match TRBD2. CDR3 length: 13 residues. The germline CDR1 and CDR2 sequences are SGHDT and YYEEEE. The V and J ends lost 5 bases and 11 bases, in that order; junction bases with no gene match: 9. The CDR3, as DNA: TGTGCCAGCAGTTCGGCCCCGGGAGGGGTTCAGTACTTC. Translation gives CASSSAPGGVQYF. The full variable domain, completed using reference TRBV5-6 and TRBJ2-4, is DAGVTQSPTHLIKTRGQQVTLRCSPKSGHDTVSWYQQALGQGPQFIFQYYEEEERQRGNFPDRFSGHQFPNYSSELNVNALLLGDSALYLCASSSAPGGVQYFGAGTRLSVL.

The V and J genes are TRBV30 and TRBJ1-2, with unresolved D. The length of the CDR3 is 13 residues. Deletions cut 4 bases from V and 6 bases from J, with 15 bases between. CDR1 is GTSNPN, CDR2 SVGIG, per germline (reference sequence). The CDR3 nucleotides read TGTGCCTGGACTTTCGGTGGGAGCAATGGCTACACCTTC. It is translated as CAWTFGGSNGYTF.

The gene calls are TRBV7-9 and TRBJ1-2; perhaps TRBD1 as D (6 bases). The CDR3 loop spans 14 amino acids. Germline V gives CDR1 SEHNR, CDR2 FQNEAQ (reference sequence). Deletions cut 6 bases from V and 0 bases from J, with 11 bases between. The CDR3 protein is CASSPGVSNYGYTF. In DNA form, the CDR3 reads TGTGCCAGCAGTCCAGGGGTATCTAACTATGGCTACACCTTC.

The V call is TRBV5-4, the J call TRBJ2-3, with TRBD1 matching 8 bases. The CDR3 runs to 15 residues. Germline assignment: CDR1 SGHNT and CDR2 YYREEE (reference sequence). With V trimmed by 3 bases and J by 5 bases, 8 bases remained unmatched. The CDR3 loop reads CASSSDRVFGDTQYF. The CDR3 DNA reads as TGTGCCAGCAGCTCGGACAGGGTGTTCGGAGATACGCAGTATTTT.

This clone appeared a single time. The V and J genes are TRBV6-6 and TRBJ2-7; no definite D call. Germline CDR1 MNHNY, CDR2 SVGAGI (reference sequence). The CDR3 totals 14 residues. V lost 0 bases and J 1 base, leaving 7 bases between the germline ends. The CDR3 bases are TGTGCCAGCAGTTACTCGACGGATTCCTACGAGCAGTACTTC. Amino acids: CASSYSTDSYEQYF.

The rearrangement links TRBV6-5 to TRBJ1-2, with D maybe TRBD1 (6 bases). The CDR3 loop spans 14 amino acids. V was shortened by 5 bases and J by 4 bases, with 14 bases between the two germline ends. Germline V gene sequence: CDR1 MNHEY, CDR2 SVGAGI. CDR3 sequence: CASSPYDRPYGYTF. For the CDR3, the DNA is TGTGCCAGCAGTCCCTACGACAGGCCCTATGGCTACACCTTC.

The V gene is TRBV12-3 or TRBV12-4, the J gene TRBJ2-4; no definite D call. The CDR3 contains 12 residues. Trimming took 8 bases from V and 7 from J, leaving 12 bases between them. CDR3 loop: CASSPAGNIQYF. The CDR3 DNA reads as TGTGCCAGCTCTCCGGCCGGGAACATTCAGTACTTC.